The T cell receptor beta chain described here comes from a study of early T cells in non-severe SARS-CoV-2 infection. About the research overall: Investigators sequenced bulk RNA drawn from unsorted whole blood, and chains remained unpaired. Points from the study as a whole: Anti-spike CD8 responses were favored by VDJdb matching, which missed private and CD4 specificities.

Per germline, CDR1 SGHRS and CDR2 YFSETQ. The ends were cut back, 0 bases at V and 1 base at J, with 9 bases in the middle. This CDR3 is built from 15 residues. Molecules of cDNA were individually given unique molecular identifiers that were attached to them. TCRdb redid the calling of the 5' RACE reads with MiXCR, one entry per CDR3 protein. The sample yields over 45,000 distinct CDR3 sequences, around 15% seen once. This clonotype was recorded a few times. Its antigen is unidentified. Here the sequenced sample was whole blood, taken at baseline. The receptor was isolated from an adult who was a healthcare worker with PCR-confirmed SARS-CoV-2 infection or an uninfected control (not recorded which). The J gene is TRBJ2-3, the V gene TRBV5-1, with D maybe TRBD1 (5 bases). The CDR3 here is CASSLGQGGTDTQYF. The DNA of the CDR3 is TGCGCCAGCAGCTTGGGCCAGGGCGGCACAGATACGCAGTATTTT. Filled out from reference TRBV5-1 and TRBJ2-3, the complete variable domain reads KAGVTQTPRYLIKTRGQQVTLSCSPISGHRSVSWYQQTPGQGLQFLFEYFSETQRNKGNFPGRFSGRQFSNSRSEMNVSTLELGDSALYLCASSLGQGGTDTQYFGPGTRLTVL.